This TCR beta chain stems from a study of shared clonotypes between healthy human individuals. This clone occurred many times. The V gene's germline CDR1 is KGHSY and CDR2 FQNENV. This CDR3 contains 13 residues. Trimming shortened V by 0 bases and J by 6 bases, and 8 bases separated the two germline ends. Profiling relied on immunoSEQ multiplex PCR, and the TCRdb table lists in-frame clones only, not all of them. This table holds around 940,000 clones, around three quarters found once. The sample consisted of memory CD4+ T cells sorted from blood. Subset here: CD45RA-negative fraction. This chain uses TRBV16 with TRBJ1-1; D call uncertain. This TCR was sampled from a man in his late teens or twenties in good health. In DNA form, the CDR3 reads TGTGCCAGCAGCCAATCATCGGCGTCTGAAGCTTTCTTT. It yields the protein CASSQSSASEAFF.